This T cell receptor (beta chain) emerged from a study of shared clonotypes between healthy human individuals. A word on this clone: Its antigen is unidentified.

Whole-study findings and limits: Apart from blood, nothing was sampled; tissue repertoires likely differ. Memory subsets had estimated richness that was generally smaller than that of naive subsets.

In germline, CDR1 is SQVTM, CDR2 ANQGSEA. CDR3 length: 13 residues. The germline V and J ends were trimmed by 6 bases and 10 bases, with 16 bases remaining between them. Clones were sequenced by immunoSEQ multiplex PCR, and TCRdb holds only the in-frame ones, with some missing. The repertoire consists of 1,400,000 or so clones, with less than 99% occurring once and the leading ten covering around 0.38%. The sample comprised naive CD4+ T cells sorted from blood. The subset was: CD45RA+ positively selected. The chain recombines TRBV29-1 with TRBJ1-6, with a possible D match to TRBD1 (5 bases). The receptor's source is a man younger than 45 in good health. CDR3 nucleotides: TGCAGCGTCGCCACCGGGGCAGGGTCACCCCTCCACTTT. Protein sequence: CSVATGAGSPLHF.